This TCR beta chain originates from a study of cytomegalovirus exposure and HLA in healthy donors. Study outcomes and limitations: In a later analysis, an Asian-associated ancestry cluster reportedly showed fewer N-insertions than the approximately 610-donor mean. Later work showed greater clonal expansion in HLA-associated TCR beta chains than in equally common others.

These donors counted as nominally healthy when sampled, but unrecorded immune exposures were likely. 13 Jbeta primers and 60 Vbeta primers were used for the PCR. Data came from immunoSEQ multiplex PCR; TCRdb stores just in-frame clones and leaves some out. This table holds approximately 150,000 clones. V was pared by 4 bases and J by 6 bases, with 5 bases of the junction left unmatched. Germline V gene data show CDR1 as WSHSY and CDR2 as SAAADI. The CDR3 covers 14 residues. A note on this clone: The target antigen is unknown.

The source of this sequence is a woman aged 50 to 60 in good health and CMV-seronegative. The chain is built from TRBV10-2 and TRBJ2-2, with TRBD2 identical over 7 bases. The material sequenced was PBMCs. The CDR3 DNA is TGCGCCAGCAGTGTTGCGGGAGCTCCCGGGGAGCTGTTTTTT. Encoded protein: CASSVAGAPGELFF.